This TCR beta chain was recovered during a study of CXCR3-negative and CXCR3-positive naive CD8 T cells. Germline V CDR1 and CDR2: MNHEY, SVGEGT. The CDR3 is made up of 11 amino acids. The method, 5' RACE with UMI labels, was used to prepare the TRB cDNA libraries. TCRdb re-called the 5' RACE reads and catalogs CDR3 proteins one per entry, DNA excluded. The sample includes about 5,500 distinct CDR3 sequences. Sequencing was carried out using naive CXCR3- CD8+ T cells from blood. Sample subset: CD45RO-CCR7+CD27+CD95- naive CD8+ T cells lacking CXCR3 (TNR3-). The sequence derives from a human donor in good health. Some clones in this sample may be carry-over from other donors' samples. This chain joins TRBV6-2 or TRBV6-3 and TRBJ2-3; the TCRdb D gene call, TRBD2, has no DNA to confirm it. This chain's CDR3 is CTTGWVDTQYF.